Listed below are T cell receptor beta chains from one sample, sequenced in a study of radiation and T cells in renal cell carcinoma. Repertoires were generated with immunoSEQ multiplex PCR, while TCRdb's copy carries only in-frame clones and drops some. This table has 150,000 to 190,000 clones, approximately 90% appearing once. Sequenced material: blood, taken from a patient whose treatment included radiotherapy and nephrectomy. These receptor sequences come from a woman in her fifties or sixties with renal cell carcinoma. Each CDR3 is given with its conserved first and last residue. D genes are given only for firm matches. Only some rows state a clone size, as once, few, many or a class for expanded clones.

v_call	clone_size	d_call	j_call	cdr3_nt	cdr3_aa
TRBV5-3	.	.	TRBJ1-1	TGTGCCAGAAGCTTTTGTTCGGCAGGGGTCACTGAAGCTTTCTTT	CARSFCSAGVTEAFF
TRBV7-8	.	.	TRBJ1-1	TGTGCCAGCAGCTTAGTTGAACAGAACACTGAAGCTTTCTTT	CASSLVEQNTEAFF
TRBV7-9	.	.	TRBJ1-2	TGTGCCAGCGGATACGATGGCTACACCTTC	CASGYDGYTF
TRBV7-2	.	.	TRBJ2-2	TGTGCCAGCAGCTTATCGGGGGAAATCGGGGAGCTGTTTTTT	CASSLSGEIGELFF
TRBV11-2	.	TRBD2	TRBJ2-1	TGTGCCAGCAGATACACTAGCGGGGGGGCCGGCTACAATGAGCAGTTCTTC	CASRYTSGGAGYNEQFF
TRBV18	.	.	TRBJ1-2	TGTGCCAGCTCACCACCGGGGGACTCCTATGGCTACACCTTC	CASSPPGDSYGYTF
TRBV2	.	TRBD2	TRBJ2-2	TGTGCCAGCAGCGATGGCCCCCCGGGACTAGCAAGCACCGGGGAGCTGTTTTTT	CASSDGPPGLASTGELFF
TRBV19	.	TRBD1	TRBJ2-7	TGTGCCAGTAACACCGGGACAGGGAACTACGAGCAGTACTTC	CASNTGTGNYEQYF
TRBV9	.	TRBD1	TRBJ2-5	TGTGCCAGCAGCGTAGCTTTAGGACAGGGGGCGGAGACCCAGTACTTC	CASSVALGQGAETQYF
TRBV2	once	TRBD1	TRBJ1-1	TGTGCCAGCAGAAAGACAGGGACGAACACTGAAGCTTTCTTT	CASRKTGTNTEAFF
TRBV6-4	once	.	TRBJ1-4	TGTGCCAGCAGCGCAAGGGGGATTGAAAAACTGTTTTTT	CASSARGIEKLFF
TRBV5-1	.	.	TRBJ2-3	TGCGCCAGCAGCTTGGAGGGCAGCAGCACAGATACGCAGTATTTT	CASSLEGSSTDTQYF
TRBV6-1	.	TRBD1	TRBJ2-7	TGTGCCAGCACCCCCGGACAGGGAGCCTACGAGCAGTACTTC	CASTPGQGAYEQYF
TRBV9	.	TRBD2	TRBJ2-1	TGTGCCAGCAGCAGGACTAGCGGGGGTCCTTCCTACAATGAGCAGTTCTTC	CASSRTSGGPSYNEQFF
TRBV6-6	.	.	TRBJ2-7	TGTGCCACCAGCGGGGACACCTACGAGCAGTACTTC	CATSGDTYEQYF
TRBV6-1	once	.	TRBJ1-1	TGTGCCAACCGACAGGCCCCTGAAGCTTTCTTT	CANRQAPEAFF
TRBV19	.	.	TRBJ2-6	TGTGCCTCTAACCCTGAGGGCTCCGGGGCCAACGTCCTGACTTTC	CASNPEGSGANVLTF
TRBV4-2	.	.	TRBJ1-6	TGTGCCAGCAGCCAAGAGGCAGGCGTACAAAATTCACCCCTCCACTTT	CASSQEAGVQNSPLHF
TRBV11-3	.	TRBD1	TRBJ2-2	TGTGCCAGCAGCCGGGGACAGAATCACGGGGAGCTGTTTTTT	CASSRGQNHGELFF
TRBV4-1	.	.	TRBJ1-2	TGCGCCAGCAGCCCGGACAGCAATGATGGCTACACCTTC	CASSPDSNDGYTF
TRBV6-5	.	.	TRBJ2-1	TGTGCCAGCAGTTACTCTCAGACTGACTACAATGAGCAGTTCTTC	CASSYSQTDYNEQFF
TRBV5-8	once	.	TRBJ1-2	TGTGCCAGCAGCTTGGGGCAGAACTATGGCTACACCTTC	CASSLGQNYGYTF
TRBV19	.	.	TRBJ2-1	TGTGCCAGTAGTGCCCCGGCAGGAGGATTCTACAATGAGCAGTTCTTC	CASSAPAGGFYNEQFF
TRBV7-9	.	TRBD1	TRBJ2-7	TGTGCCAGCAGCCCGGGACAGATCTACGAGCAGTACTTC	CASSPGQIYEQYF
TRBV7-2	.	TRBD2	TRBJ2-5	TGTGCCAGCAGCGAGACTAGCGGGGGGGGAGAGACCCAGTACTTC	CASSETSGGGETQYF
TRBV9	.	TRBD2	TRBJ2-5	TGTGCCAGCAGCGCCAAACCGACTAGCGGGGGCGAGACCCAGTACTTC	CASSAKPTSGGETQYF
TRBV7-2	.	TRBD2	TRBJ2-7	TGTGCCAGCAGGGGCACTAGCGGTTCTCACTACGAGCAGTACTTC	CASRGTSGSHYEQYF
TRBV4-1	.	.	TRBJ1-1	TGCGCCAGCAGACGAGCTCAGGGGAACACTGAAGCTTTCTTT	CASRRAQGNTEAFF
TRBV25-1	.	TRBD1	TRBJ2-2	TGTGCCAGCCCTGCCGACAGGGCCCTGAACACCGGGGAGCTGTTTTTT	CASPADRALNTGELFF
TRBV7-8	.	TRBD1	TRBJ1-1	TGTGCCAGCAGCTTAGGTTCAGGGGGGACTGAAGCTTTCTTT	CASSLGSGGTEAFF
TRBV21-1	.	.	TRBJ1-2	TGTGCCAGCAGCAACCAAGGACAGGCGGACTATGGCTACACCTTC	CASSNQGQADYGYTF